This T cell receptor beta chain was recovered during a study of PD-L1 blockade in urothelial cancer. Looking at the study overall: Blood analysis occurred 3 weeks (second dose) and 6 weeks after treatment start. Researchers found blood samples held a median of roughly 140,000 T cells.

General study points: Pretreatment blood TCR clonality under the median forecast improved survival.

Spiking of synthetic TCR analog templates was performed in each PCR. Sequenced by immunoSEQ multiplex PCR; TCRdb stores in-frame clones only, minus some. The table has more than 80,000 clones, 82% seen once. Trimming shortened V by 3 bases and J by 2 bases, and 10 bases separated the two germline ends. The CDR3 covers 14 residues. In germline, CDR1 is SGHVS, CDR2 FQNEAQ. In its sample, this clone was seen a few times. Its antigen is still unknown. The source material was PBMCs, sampled around atezolizumab (anti-PD-L1) treatment. This sequence joins TRBV7-8 and TRBJ1-1, with D possibly matching TRBD1 (5 bases). The TCR was taken from a man aged 65 to 85 with urothelial cancer. The CDR3 DNA sequence: TGTGCCAGCAGCTTGCAGGGTTCCAACACTGAAGCTTTCTTT. Translated, it gives CASSLQGSNTEAFF. The variable domain in full, completed from reference TRBV7-8 and TRBJ1-1, reads GAGVSQSPRYKVAKRGQDVALRCDPISGHVSLFWYQQALGQGPEFLTYFQNEAQLDKSGLPSDRFFAERPEGSVSTLKIQRTQQEDSAVYLCASSLQGSNTEAFFGQGTRLTVV.